Given below is one TCR beta chain in context. As processed by the authors: For nucleated cells, counts were estimated from reference gene primer amplification. Sequencing was performed with immunoSEQ multiplex PCR; in TCRdb, only in-frame clones are kept and a portion is missing. The DNA was the basis for D and trimming; V, J and clone size are from that table. Of about 200,000 clones listed, 85% to 90% are singletons. This record comes from a study of blood T cell repertoires in COVID-19. CDR3 size: 14 residues. CDR1 is LNHDA and CDR2 is SQIVND in the germline V gene (reference sequence). V dropped 7 bases and J dropped 4 bases, with 15 bases sitting between them.

The chain combines TRBV19 with TRBJ2-3; D might be TRBD1 (6 bases). The TCR sequence derives from a man aged 80 or over with acute or convalescent COVID-19. The sample consisted of peripheral blood. As DNA, the CDR3 is TGTGCCAGTACCCCCTTTGGGGGCGCAGATACGCAGTATTTT. This encodes CASTPFGGADTQYF. Looking up the rest from reference TRBV19 and TRBJ2-3 gives the full variable domain: DGGITQSPKYLFRKEGQNVTLSCEQNLNHDAMYWYRQDPGQGLRLIYYSQIVNDFQKGDIAEGYSVSREKKESFPLTVTSAQKNPTAFYLCASTPFGGADTQYFGPGTRLTVL.